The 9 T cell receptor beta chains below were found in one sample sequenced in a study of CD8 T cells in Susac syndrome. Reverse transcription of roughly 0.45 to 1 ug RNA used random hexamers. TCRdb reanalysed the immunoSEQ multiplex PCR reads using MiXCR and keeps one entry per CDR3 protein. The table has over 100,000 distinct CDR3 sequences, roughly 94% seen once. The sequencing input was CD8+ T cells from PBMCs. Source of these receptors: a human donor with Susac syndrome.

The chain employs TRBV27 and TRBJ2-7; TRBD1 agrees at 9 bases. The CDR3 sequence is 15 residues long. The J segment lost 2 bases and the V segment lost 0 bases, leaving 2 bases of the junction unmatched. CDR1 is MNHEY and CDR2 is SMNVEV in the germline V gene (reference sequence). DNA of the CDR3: TGTGCCAGCAGTTTATCCGGGACAGGGACCTACGAGCAGTACTTC. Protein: CASSLSGTGTYEQYF.

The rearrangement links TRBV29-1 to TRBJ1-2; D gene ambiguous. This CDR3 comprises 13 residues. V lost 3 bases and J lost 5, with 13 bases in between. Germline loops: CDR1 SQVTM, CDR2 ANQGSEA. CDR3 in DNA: TGCAGCGTTGACCCTGGGAATTATTATGGCTACACCTTC. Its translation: CSVDPGNYYGYTF.

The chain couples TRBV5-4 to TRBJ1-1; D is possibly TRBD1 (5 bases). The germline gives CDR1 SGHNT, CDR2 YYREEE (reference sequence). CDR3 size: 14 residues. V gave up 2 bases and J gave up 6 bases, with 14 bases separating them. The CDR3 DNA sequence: TGTGCCAGCAGCTTCATGGGGGGTCCCGCTGAAGCTTTCTTT. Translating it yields CASSFMGGPAEAFF.

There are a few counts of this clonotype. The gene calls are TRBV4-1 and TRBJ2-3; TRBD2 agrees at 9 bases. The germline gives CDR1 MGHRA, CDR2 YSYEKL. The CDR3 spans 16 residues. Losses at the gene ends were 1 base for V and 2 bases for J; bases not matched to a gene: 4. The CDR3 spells CASSQGRGGDTDTQYF. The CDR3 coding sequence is TGCGCCAGCAGCCAAGGGCGGGGGGGCGACACAGATACGCAGTATTTT.

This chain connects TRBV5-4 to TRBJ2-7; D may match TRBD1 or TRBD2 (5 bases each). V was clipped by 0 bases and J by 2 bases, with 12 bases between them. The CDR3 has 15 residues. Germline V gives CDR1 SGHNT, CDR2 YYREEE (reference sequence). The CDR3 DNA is TGTGCCAGCAGCTTGGGTTCTGGGGGAACCTACGAGCAGTACTTC. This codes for CASSLGSGGTYEQYF.

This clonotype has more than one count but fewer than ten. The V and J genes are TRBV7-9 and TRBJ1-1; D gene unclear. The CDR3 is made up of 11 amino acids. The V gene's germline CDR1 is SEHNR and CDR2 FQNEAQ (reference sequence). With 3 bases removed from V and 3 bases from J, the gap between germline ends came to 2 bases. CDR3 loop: CASSLDTEAFF. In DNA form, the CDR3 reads TGTGCCAGCAGCTTGGACACTGAAGCTTTCTTT.

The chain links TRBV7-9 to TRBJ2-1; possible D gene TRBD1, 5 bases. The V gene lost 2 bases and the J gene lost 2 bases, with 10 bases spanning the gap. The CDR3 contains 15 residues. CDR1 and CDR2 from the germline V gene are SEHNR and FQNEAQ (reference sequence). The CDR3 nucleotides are TGTGCCAGCAGCTTAACCCAGGGAACCTACAATGAGCAGTTCTTC. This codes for CASSLTQGTYNEQFF.

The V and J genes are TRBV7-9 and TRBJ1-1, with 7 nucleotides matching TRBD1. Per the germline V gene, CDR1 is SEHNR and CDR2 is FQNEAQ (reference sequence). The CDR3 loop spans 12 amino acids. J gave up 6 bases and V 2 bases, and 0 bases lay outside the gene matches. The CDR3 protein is CASSLQGAEAFF. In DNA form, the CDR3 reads TGTGCCAGCAGCTTACAGGGGGCTGAAGCTTTCTTT. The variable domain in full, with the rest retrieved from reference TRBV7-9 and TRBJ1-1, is DTGVSQNPRHKITKRGQNVTFRCDPISEHNRLYWYRQTLGQGPEFLTYFQNEAQLEKSRLLSDRFSAERPKGSFSTLEIQRTEQGDSAMYLCASSLQGAEAFFGQGTRLTVV.

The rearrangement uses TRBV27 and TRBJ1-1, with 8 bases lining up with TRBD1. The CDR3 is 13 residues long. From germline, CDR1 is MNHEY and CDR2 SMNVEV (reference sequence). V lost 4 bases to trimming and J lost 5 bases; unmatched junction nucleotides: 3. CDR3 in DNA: TGTGCCAGCAGTTACAGGGGGGAGACTGAAGCTTTCTTT. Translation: CASSYRGETEAFF.